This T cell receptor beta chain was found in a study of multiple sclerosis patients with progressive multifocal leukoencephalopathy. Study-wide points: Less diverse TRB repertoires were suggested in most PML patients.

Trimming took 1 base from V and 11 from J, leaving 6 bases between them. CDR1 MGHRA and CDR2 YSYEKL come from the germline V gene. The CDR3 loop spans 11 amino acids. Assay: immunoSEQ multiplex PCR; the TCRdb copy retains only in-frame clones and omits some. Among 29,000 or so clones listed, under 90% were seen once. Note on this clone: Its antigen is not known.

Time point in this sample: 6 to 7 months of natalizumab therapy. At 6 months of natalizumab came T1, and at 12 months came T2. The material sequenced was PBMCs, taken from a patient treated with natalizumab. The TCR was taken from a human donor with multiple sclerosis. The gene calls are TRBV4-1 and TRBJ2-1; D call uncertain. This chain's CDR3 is CASSQGLQQFF. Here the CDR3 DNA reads TGCGCCAGCAGCCAAGGTCTACAGCAGTTCTTC.